This entry is about one T cell receptor beta chain. The target antigen is unknown. 13 Jbeta primers and 60 Vbeta primers were used for the PCR. Sequenced by immunoSEQ multiplex PCR; TCRdb stores in-frame clones only, minus some. The data hold approximately 220,000 clones, with around 85% observed a single time. The sample belongs to a study of cytomegalovirus exposure and HLA in healthy donors. Study at large: Unique TCR beta sequences numbering about 100 million came from around 180 million T cells in an earlier analysis.

Overall study findings and caveats: Among the sequence variants, a highly shared cluster was likely an artifact of sequencing. In a later analysis, TCR beta V- and J-gene trimming was associated with a missense DCLRE1C variant. Later on, analysis showed that most CMV-associated TCR beta chains appeared to be HLA-restricted.

V trimming: 6 bases; J trimming: 8 bases; junction bases outside the gene matches: 3. The CDR3 extends over 11 amino acids. Germline V CDR1 and CDR2: MNHNS, SASEGT. The V and J genes are TRBV6-1 and TRBJ1-2; 7 bases fit TRBD1. Sequencing was performed on PBMCs. This clonotype was sampled from a girl aged 2-10 years in good health and CMV-seronegative. The CDR3 region is CASRGGLGYTF. CDR3 DNA: TGTGCCAGCAGAGGGGGCTTGGGCTACACCTTC.